This T cell receptor (beta chain) was obtained from a study of blood T cell dynamics during melanoma immunotherapy. Study as a whole: Patients with metastatic melanoma got pembrolizumab or nivolumab-ipilimumab as first-line care.

Clones were sequenced by immunoSEQ multiplex PCR, and TCRdb holds only the in-frame ones, with some missing. The sample lists 11,000 to 15,000 clones, 80% to 90% occurring once. Time point of the sample: week 3, after first cycle of checkpoint inhibitor. Blood was drawn before treatment and at week 3 after checkpoint blockade. Patients with prior systemic cancer treatment, concomitant immunosuppressants, or other active malignancies were excluded. This clonotype was sampled from a human donor with melanoma. The sequenced sample was blood, obtained from a patient treated with checkpoint blockade.

CDR3 nucleotide sequence: TGTGCCAGCAGCTTAGTGTCCGGGAGTGACAAAAACATTCAGTACTTC. This encodes CASSLVSGSDKNIQYF. The rearrangement links TRBV7-2 to TRBJ2-4; maybe TRBD2 (6 bases). The CDR3 has 16 residues. V shed 1 base and J shed 3 bases, with 13 bases lying between them. Germline CDR1 is SGHTA and CDR2 is FQGNSA.